This is a list of T cell receptor beta chains from one sample in a study of shared clonotypes between healthy human individuals. The method was immunoSEQ multiplex PCR; TCRdb's version includes in-frame clones alone and lacks a portion of them. The data show hundreds of thousands of clones, with roughly 95% seen just once and approximately 0.12% held by the top ten. Sequenced sample: naive CD8+ T cells sorted from blood. The source is a woman in her twenties or thirties in good health. CDR3s leave out the opening cysteine and the closing phenylalanine or tryptophan. Fields, in order: V gene, J gene, CDR3 length, CDR3 protein.

V: TRBV18
J: TRBJ2-7
length: 12
CDR3: ASSPERDRLEQY

V: TRBV4-2
J: TRBJ1-1
length: 11
CDR3: ASSLIMNTEAF

V: TRBV19
J: TRBJ2-4
length: 14
CDR3: ASSIVGWGSKNIQY

V: TRBV30
J: TRBJ2-1
length: 10
CDR3: AWSVLGEEQF

V: TRBV28
J: TRBJ1-5
length: 14
CDR3: ASSLMRGQDNQPQH

V: TRBV7-9
J: TRBJ1-5
length: 13
CDR3: ASSFPCRRNQPQH

V: TRBV10-3
J: TRBJ2-5
length: 12
CDR3: AIGTGFIQETQY

V: TRBV5-5
J: TRBJ1-2
length: 12
CDR3: ASSLWGDGDGYT

V: TRBV4-1
J: TRBJ2-1
length: 11
CDR3: ASSQFISGEQF

V: TRBV2
J: TRBJ2-7
length: 12
CDR3: ASSLGTGGTEQY

V: TRBV19
J: TRBJ1-5
length: 12
CDR3: ASTLRAYNQPQH

V: TRBV15
J: TRBJ2-7
length: 10
CDR3: ATSRAGNEQY

V: TRBV11-1
J: TRBJ2-2
length: 14
CDR3: ASSVPGLLTPGELF

V: TRBV5-3
J: TRBJ2-5
length: 14
CDR3: ARSSIGGQGEAPQY

V: TRBV28
J: TRBJ2-7
length: 14
CDR3: ASSPLMGEIVYEQY

V: TRBV2
J: TRBJ2-7
length: 12
CDR3: ASSTQGLGYEQY

V: TRBV5-4
J: TRBJ1-5
length: 12
CDR3: ASSLGGGNQPQH

V: TRBV19
J: TRBJ2-6
length: 13
CDR3: ASSTVHSGANVLT

V: TRBV18
J: TRBJ2-2
length: 14
CDR3: ASSPPGLAGTGELF

V: TRBV19
J: TRBJ1-5
length: 13
CDR3: ASRRDSYSNQPQH

V: TRBV5-5
J: TRBJ1-1
length: 12
CDR3: ASSLVGADTEAF

V: TRBV15
J: TRBJ1-3
length: 14
CDR3: ATSRQAGSSGNTIY

V: TRBV27
J: TRBJ2-7
length: 12
CDR3: ASSQGLAAYEQY

V: TRBV9
J: TRBJ1-1
length: 14
CDR3: ASSPDRGEWKTEAF

V: TRBV6-6
J: TRBJ1-5
length: 14
CDR3: ASSYDNTQNNQPQH

V: TRBV20-1
J: TRBJ1-2
length: 9
CDR3: SARAEGGYT

V: TRBV7-2
J: TRBJ2-7
length: 14
CDR3: ASSSDPSGSPLEQY